These 25 T cell receptor beta chains share one sample of origin, sequenced in a study of beta chain features in type 1 diabetes (dated by TCRdb to 2016 to 2019). Library preparation employed the immunoSEQ multiplex PCR assay. All of the isolated RNA was reverse transcribed with the High Capacity cDNA Reverse Transcription Kit, so expressed TCRB transcripts were sequenced. TCRdb took over this immuneACCESS table, retaining in-frame rearrangements with V and J assigned. Such tables are incomplete; in checked studies, under half of the missing clones stem from an unresolved V gene, and the remainder is unexplained. The table for this sample lists about 400,000 clones; roughly 12% of them were counted only once. About 0.017% of the sample belongs to the ten largest clones. The sample consisted of naive CD4+ T cells from blood. According to the study, the label for this sample's cell subset or site signals: true naive CD4+ T cells. The receptors stem from a young man in good health.

The rearrangement links TRBV6-5 to TRBJ1-2; possibly TRBD1 for D (6 bases). The CDR3 runs 16 residues. V dropped 0 bases and J dropped 8 bases, with 19 bases sitting between them. Germline values: CDR1 MNHEY, CDR2 SVGAGI. As DNA, the CDR3 is TGTGCCAGCAGTTACTCGGGGGGGGCGCGATTATGGGGCTACACCTTC. Translating it yields CASSYSGGARLWGYTF.

This clone was seen only a few times. The chain joins TRBV29-1 to TRBJ2-5; D is ambiguous. Germline values: CDR1 SQVTM, CDR2 ANQGSEA. The length of the CDR3 is 15 residues. Trimming left V 3 bases short and J 5 bases short, with 19 bases between. CDR3 sequence reads: CSVEIGVPLGETQYF. The DNA for the CDR3 is TGCAGCGTTGAGATTGGAGTTCCCCTTGGGGAGACCCAGTACTTC.

This clone was detected only a few times. V is TRBV5-4 and J is TRBJ2-7; 14 bases line up with TRBD2. Germline-derived CDR1 and CDR2 are SGHNT and YYREEE (reference sequence). The CDR3 is 16 residues long. Trimming at V came to 4 bases and at J to 4 bases, leaving 7 bases not matched to a gene. CDR3 coding DNA: TGTGCCAGCAGCGTAGGGACTAGCGGGAGCCAATACGAGCAGTACTTC. The encoded protein is CASSVGTSGSQYEQYF.

This clone came up a few times. This chain uses TRBV5-4 with TRBJ2-1; 12 nucleotides line up with TRBD2. Germline V lookup: CDR1 SGHNT, CDR2 YYREEE (reference sequence). The J segment lost 9 bases and the V segment lost 5 bases, leaving 9 bases of the junction unmatched. This CDR3 spans 15 amino acids. The CDR3 bases are TGTGCCAGCAGTCAGACTAGCGGGAGTATTGGTGAGCAGTTCTTC. The encoded protein is CASSQTSGSIGEQFF.

This clone was detected a few times. V usage is TRBV9 and J usage is TRBJ2-3, with no clear D. The V gene's germline CDR1 is SGDLS and CDR2 YYNGEE. Trimming removed 0 bases from V and 7 bases from J, with 6 bases in between. CDR3 length equals 12 residues. The DNA of the CDR3 is TGTGCCAGCAGCGTAGGGCAGAATACGCAGTATTTT. Translation: CASSVGQNTQYF.

This clone showed up just a few times. V is TRBV7-8 and J is TRBJ2-1; 14 bases agree with TRBD2. Germline CDR1 SGHVS, CDR2 FQNEAQ. This CDR3 has 16 residues. V was pared by 7 bases and J by 15 bases, with 17 bases of the junction left unmatched. CDR3 coding DNA: TGTGCCAGCACCAACGGGGGACTAGCGGGAGTTCCTTGGCGGTTCTTC. It is translated as CASTNGGLAGVPWRFF.

The chain joins TRBV29-1 to TRBJ2-2, with 11 bases fitting TRBD1. CDR3 length: 17 amino acids. Germline loops: CDR1 SQVTM, CDR2 ANQGSEA. V lost 6 bases, J lost 4 bases, and 13 bases stayed unmatched. The CDR3 DNA reads as TGCAGCGTAGAAAGGTTCGGACAGGGGGCCAGCACCGGGGAGCTGTTTTTT. It yields the protein CSVERFGQGASTGELFF.

The J gene is TRBJ1-2, the V gene TRBV2; 12 bases line up with TRBD1. The CDR3 sequence is 15 residues long. The V gene end was trimmed by 6 bases and the J gene end by 4 bases; junction bases not matched to a gene: 6. Looked up from germline, CDR1 is SNHLY and CDR2 is FYNNEI. CDR3: CASRGGTGGVYGYTF. Written as DNA, the CDR3 is TGTGCCAGCAGGGGAGGGACAGGGGGCGTCTATGGCTACACCTTC. The complete variable domain, with remaining parts taken from reference TRBV2 and TRBJ1-2, reads EPEVTQTPSHQVTQMGQEVILRCVPISNHLYFYWYRQILGQKVEFLVSFYNNEISEKSEIFDDQFSVERPDGSNFTLKIRSTKLEDSAMYFCASRGGTGGVYGYTFGSGTRLTVV.

This clone was seen more than once but under ten times. The rearrangement uses TRBV7-8 and TRBJ2-1; D might be TRBD2 (6 bases). Germline CDR1 SGHVS, CDR2 FQNEAQ. Between the trimmed V and J ends, which lost 11 bases and 4 bases, there was a span of 15 bases. The CDR3 totals 13 residues. CDR3 bases: TGTGCCTCCGAAGGGACTCGGTACAATGAGCAGTTCTTC. Its protein is CASEGTRYNEQFF.

This clone was detected a few times. The chain links TRBV7-2 to TRBJ1-2; unclear D gene. Germline lookup yields CDR1 SGHTA and CDR2 FQGNSA. The V end was cut by 0 bases, the J end by 3 bases, with 14 bases between. This CDR3 contains 16 residues. In DNA form, the CDR3 reads TGTGCCAGCAGCTTAGCGCTGAGGGTCACGGACTATGGCTACACCTTC. The encoded protein is CASSLALRVTDYGYTF.

The table lists this clone with a count of one. This chain joins TRBV19 and TRBJ2-7; TRBD2 aligns across 9 bases. The CDR3 contains 14 residues. The germline V gene has CDR1 LNHDA and CDR2 SQIVND (reference sequence). V was clipped by 6 bases and J by 5 bases; unmatched bases: 8. CDR3 loop: CASSPGTSFDEQYF. In nucleotides, the CDR3 is TGTGCCAGTAGCCCCGGGACTAGCTTCGACGAGCAGTACTTC.

Only a few counts were recorded for this clone. V usage is TRBV28 and J usage is TRBJ2-5; 11 nucleotides agree with TRBD1. The J call could be wrong; TRBJ2-7 is a better fit for the DNA end. CDR3 size: 15 residues. CDR1 MDHEN and CDR2 SYDVKM come from the germline V gene. DNA for the CDR3: TGTGCCAGCAGTCCAGCCGGGACAGGGGGGTACGAGCAGTACTTC. Protein product: CASSPAGTGGYEQYF.

The V call is TRBV5-1, the J call TRBJ1-5; no clear D gene. The V end was cut by 4 bases, the J end by 2 bases, with 7 bases between. Germline V gene lookup returns CDR1 SGHRS and CDR2 YFSETQ. The CDR3 totals 13 residues. CDR3 sequence: CASSTQGNQPQHF. CDR3 nucleotide sequence: TGCGCCAGCAGCACCCAGGGCAATCAGCCCCAGCATTTT.

The chain uses TRBV11-1 and TRBJ1-2; 12 positions agree with TRBD1. This CDR3 spans 14 amino acids. J was trimmed by 7 bases and V by 3 bases; bases with no gene match: 3. Germline V gene data show CDR1 as SGHAT and CDR2 as FQDESV (reference sequence). The CDR3 sequence is CASSLGQGARGYTF. Written as DNA, the CDR3 is TGTGCCAGCAGCTTGGGACAGGGGGCGCGTGGCTACACCTTC.

The genes are TRBV5-1 and TRBJ2-7, with 7 nucleotides matching TRBD1. J was trimmed by 6 bases and V by 0 bases; bases with no gene match: 3. This CDR3 has 13 residues. Germline CDR1 is SGHRS and CDR2 is YFSETQ. CDR3 loop: CASSLVQGTEQYF. CDR3 DNA: TGCGCCAGCAGCTTGGTACAGGGGACCGAGCAGTACTTC.

The J gene is TRBJ2-3, the V gene TRBV13; a weak D match, TRBD1 (5 bases). V shed 3 bases and J shed 0 bases, with 13 bases lying between them. Germline V lookup: CDR1 PRHDT, CDR2 FYEKMQ (reference sequence). The length of the CDR3 is 16 residues. The CDR3 bases are TGTGCCAGCAGCTTCACAGGAACTACTAGCACAGATACGCAGTATTTT. It translates to CASSFTGTTSTDTQYF. Combining the CDR3 with reference TRBV13 and TRBJ2-3 gives the whole variable domain AAGVIQSPRHLIKEKRETATLKCYPIPRHDTVYWYQQGPGQDPQFLISFYEKMQSDKGSIPDRFSAQQFSDYHSELNMSSLELGDSALYFCASSFTGTTSTDTQYFGPGTRLTVL.

This clone was picked up a small number of times. The V gene is TRBV5-1, the J gene TRBJ2-7; TRBD2 matches 8 bases. After removal of 1 base from V and 4 bases from J, the junction contained 7 bases not matched to a gene. Germline CDR1 is SGHRS and CDR2 is YFSETQ. The length of the CDR3 is 15 residues. The CDR3 sequence is CASSLLEREPYEQYF. In DNA form, the CDR3 reads TGCGCCAGCAGCTTGTTGGAGCGGGAGCCTTACGAGCAGTACTTC.

This clone appeared a few times. This CDR3 reads CASSYSIAVDTEAFF. The CDR3, as DNA: TGTGCCAGCAGTTACTCTATTGCAGTTGACACTGAAGCTTTCTTT. The chain couples TRBV6-5 to TRBJ1-1; D is undetermined. V was pared by 0 bases and J by 3 bases, with 11 bases between. The CDR3 is made up of 15 amino acids. Germline V gives CDR1 MNHEY, CDR2 SVGAGI.

The gene calls are TRBV29-1 and TRBJ1-2; maybe TRBD1 (5 bases). The CDR3 totals 11 residues. Germline V gene sequence: CDR1 SQVTM, CDR2 ANQGSEA. For the CDR3, the DNA is TGCTGCGGGGGAGGGTTAAATGGCTACACCTTC. Protein sequence: CCGGGLNGYTF.

CDR3 bases: TGCGCCAGCAGAAGCCCGGGACAGGGAACAGATACGCAGTATTTT. Translated: CASRSPGQGTDTQYF. V is TRBV5-1 and J is TRBJ2-3, with 9 bases lining up with TRBD1. This CDR3 spans 15 amino acids. The germline CDR1 and CDR2 sequences are SGHRS and YFSETQ. V was pared by 5 bases and J by 3 bases, with 7 bases of the junction left unmatched.

This chain connects TRBV6-5 to TRBJ2-3; 9 bases match TRBD2. CDR1 and CDR2 (germline): MNHEY, SVGAGI. J lost 3 bases, V lost 2 bases, and 6 bases had no gene match. This CDR3 is 16 amino acids long. CDR3 DNA: TGTGCCAGCAGTTACGGGATAGCGGGAGATACAGATACGCAGTATTTT. Amino acids: CASSYGIAGDTDTQYF.

The rearrangement joins TRBV9 to TRBJ1-5; TRBD1 aligns across 7 bases. The CDR3 is 15 amino acids. Germline CDR1 SGDLS, CDR2 YYNGEE. V shed 1 base, J shed 3 bases, and the junction held 4 bases outside the gene matches. The chain's CDR3 is CASSVTTGNNQPQHF. The DNA for the CDR3 is TGTGCCAGCAGCGTAACGACAGGGAACAATCAGCCCCAGCATTTT.

This clone occurred a few times. The chain combines TRBV5-6 with TRBJ2-7; 7 bases fit TRBD2. CDR3 length: 17 amino acids. CDR1 is SGHDT and CDR2 is YYEEEE in the germline V gene. The J segment lost 5 bases and the V segment lost 5 bases, leaving 19 bases of the junction unmatched. The CDR3 loop is CASRDPGWRGYHHEQYF. CDR3 DNA: TGTGCCAGCAGGGACCCTGGGTGGCGGGGGTACCACCACGAGCAGTACTTC. The variable domain in full, with the rest retrieved from reference TRBV5-6 and TRBJ2-7, is DAGVTQSPTHLIKTRGQQVTLRCSPKSGHDTVSWYQQALGQGPQFIFQYYEEEERQRGNFPDRFSGHQFPNYSSELNVNALLLGDSALYLCASRDPGWRGYHHEQYFGPGTRLTVT.

The gene calls are TRBV6-5 and TRBJ1-5; 8 bases line up with TRBD1. Germline CDR1 and CDR2: MNHEY and SVGAGI. J was trimmed by 9 bases and V by 4 bases; bases with no gene match: 11. This CDR3 comprises 15 residues. The CDR3 coding sequence is TGTGCCAGCAGTTTCGACGGGACAGGCATTCGGCCCCAGCATTTT. Protein sequence: CASSFDGTGIRPQHF.

The chain recombines TRBV25-1 with TRBJ2-5; no firm D call. CDR3 length: 15 residues. Germline lookup yields CDR1 MGHDK and CDR2 SYGVNS. With 2 bases removed from V and 4 bases from J, the gap between germline ends came to 14 bases. CDR3 loop: CASSEVGSSRETQYF. The CDR3 DNA follows: TGTGCCAGCAGTGAAGTTGGGTCTAGTCGAGAGACCCAGTACTTC.